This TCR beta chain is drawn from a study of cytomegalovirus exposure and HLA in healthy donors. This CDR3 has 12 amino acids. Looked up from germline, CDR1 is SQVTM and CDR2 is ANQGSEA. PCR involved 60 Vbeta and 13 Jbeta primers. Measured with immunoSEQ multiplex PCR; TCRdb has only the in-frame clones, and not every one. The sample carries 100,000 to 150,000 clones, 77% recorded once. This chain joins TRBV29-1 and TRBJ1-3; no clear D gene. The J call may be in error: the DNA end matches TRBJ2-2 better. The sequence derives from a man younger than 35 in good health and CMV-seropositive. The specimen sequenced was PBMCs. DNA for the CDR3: TGCAGCGTTCCCGGATTTCCCGGGGAGCTGTTTTTT. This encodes CSVPGFPGELFF.